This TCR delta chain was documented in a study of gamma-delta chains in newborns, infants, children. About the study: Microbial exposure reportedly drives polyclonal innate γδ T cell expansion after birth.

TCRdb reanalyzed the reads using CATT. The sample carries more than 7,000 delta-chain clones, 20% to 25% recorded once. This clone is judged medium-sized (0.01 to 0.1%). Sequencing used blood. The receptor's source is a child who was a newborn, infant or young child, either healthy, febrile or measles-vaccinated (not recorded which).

The CDR3 coding sequence is TGTGCCTGTGACACCGTAGGGGTCCGCCCCAGTCACGACACCGATAAACTCATCTTT. It yields the protein CACDTVGVRPSHDTDKLIF. The J gene is TRDJ1, the V gene TRDV2; D call uncertain. The germline CDR1 and CDR2 sequences are GEAIGNYY and EKD. The V and J ends lost 0 bases and 0 bases respectively, with 22 bases between them. This CDR3 is built from 19 residues.